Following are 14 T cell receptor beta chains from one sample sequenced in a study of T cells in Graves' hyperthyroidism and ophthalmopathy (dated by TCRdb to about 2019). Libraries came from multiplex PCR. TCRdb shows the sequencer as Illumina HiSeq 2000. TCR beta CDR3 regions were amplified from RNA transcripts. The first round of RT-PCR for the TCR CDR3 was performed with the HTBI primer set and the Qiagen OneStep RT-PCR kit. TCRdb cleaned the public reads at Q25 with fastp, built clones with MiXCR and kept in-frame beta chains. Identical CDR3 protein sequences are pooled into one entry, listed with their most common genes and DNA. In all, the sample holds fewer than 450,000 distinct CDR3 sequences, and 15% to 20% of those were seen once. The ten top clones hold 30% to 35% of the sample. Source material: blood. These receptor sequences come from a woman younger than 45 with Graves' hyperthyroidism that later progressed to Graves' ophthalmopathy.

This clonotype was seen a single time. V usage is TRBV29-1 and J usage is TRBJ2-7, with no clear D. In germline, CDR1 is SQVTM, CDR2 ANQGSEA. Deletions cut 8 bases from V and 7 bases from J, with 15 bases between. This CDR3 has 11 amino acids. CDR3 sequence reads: CSIVFLAEQYF. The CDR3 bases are TGCAGCATTGTATTTTTGGCGGAGCAGTACTTC.

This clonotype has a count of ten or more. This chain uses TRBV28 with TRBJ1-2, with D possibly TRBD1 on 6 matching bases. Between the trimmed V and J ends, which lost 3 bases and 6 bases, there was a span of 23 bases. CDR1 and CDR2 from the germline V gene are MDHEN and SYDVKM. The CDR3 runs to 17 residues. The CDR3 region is CASSFPGGGPEPDGYTF. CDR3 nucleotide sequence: TGTGCCAGCAGTTTCCCCGGGGGCGGACCGGAGCCTGATGGCTACACCTTC.

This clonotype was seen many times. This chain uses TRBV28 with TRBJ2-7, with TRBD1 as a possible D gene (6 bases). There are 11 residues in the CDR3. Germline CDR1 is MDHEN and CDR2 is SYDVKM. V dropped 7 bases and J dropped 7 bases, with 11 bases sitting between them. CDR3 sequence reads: CASTLGTEQYF. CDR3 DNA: TGTGCCAGCACTCTGGGGACAGAGCAGTACTTC. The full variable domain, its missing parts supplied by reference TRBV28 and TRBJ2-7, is DVKVTQSSRYLVKRTGEKVFLECVQDMDHENMFWYRQDPGLGLRLIYFSYDVKMKEKGDIPEGYSVSREKKERFSLILESASTNQTSMYLCASTLGTEQYFGPGTRLTVT.

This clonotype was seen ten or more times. DNA for the CDR3: TGTGCCAGCAGCTCGGACACGCTCTCCTACGAGCAGTACTTC. Translation gives CASSSDTLSYEQYF. The chain couples TRBV5-6 to TRBJ2-7, with D maybe TRBD1 (5 bases). The V end lost 3 bases, the J end lost 0 bases, and 10 bases lay between the germline ends. CDR3 length: 14 residues. Germline values: CDR1 SGHDT, CDR2 YYEEEE. Supplemented by reference TRBV5-6 and TRBJ2-7, the full variable domain reads DAGVTQSPTHLIKTRGQQVTLRCSPKSGHDTVSWYQQALGQGPQFIFQYYEEEERQRGNFPDRFSGHQFPNYSSELNVNALLLGDSALYLCASSSDTLSYEQYFGPGTRLTVT.

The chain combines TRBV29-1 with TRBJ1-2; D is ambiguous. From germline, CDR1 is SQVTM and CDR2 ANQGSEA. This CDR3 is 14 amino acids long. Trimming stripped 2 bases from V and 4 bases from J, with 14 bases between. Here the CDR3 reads CSVEQVSLGYGYTF. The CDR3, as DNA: TGCAGCGTTGAACAGGTCTCTCTCGGCTATGGCTACACCTTC.

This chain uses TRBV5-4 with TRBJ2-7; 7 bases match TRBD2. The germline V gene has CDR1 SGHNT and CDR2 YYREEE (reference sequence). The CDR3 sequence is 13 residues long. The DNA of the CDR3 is TGTGGCTGTGGGATCGGGGGGAAATACGAGCAGTACTTC. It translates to CGCGIGGKYEQYF.

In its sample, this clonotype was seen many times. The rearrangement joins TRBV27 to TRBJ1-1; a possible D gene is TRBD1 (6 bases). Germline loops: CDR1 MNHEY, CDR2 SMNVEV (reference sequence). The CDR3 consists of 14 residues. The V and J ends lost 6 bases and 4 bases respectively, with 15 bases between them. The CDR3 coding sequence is TGTGCCAGCAGACCCAGGGGTTCGGTCACTGAAGCTTTCTTT. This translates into CASRPRGSVTEAFF.

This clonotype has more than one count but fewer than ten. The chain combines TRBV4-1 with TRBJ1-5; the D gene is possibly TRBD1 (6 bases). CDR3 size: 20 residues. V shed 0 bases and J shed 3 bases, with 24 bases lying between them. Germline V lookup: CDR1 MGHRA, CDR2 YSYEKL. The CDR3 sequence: CASSQDEGRKGGRNNQPQHF. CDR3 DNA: TGCGCCAGCAGCCAAGATGAAGGTAGGAAAGGGGGGCGCAACAATCAGCCCCAGCATTTT.

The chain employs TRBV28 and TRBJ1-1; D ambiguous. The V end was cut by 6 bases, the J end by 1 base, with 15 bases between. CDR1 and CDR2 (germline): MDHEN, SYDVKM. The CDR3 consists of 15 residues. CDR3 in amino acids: CASSQGGLGNTEAFF. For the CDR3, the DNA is TGTGCCAGCAGCCAAGGAGGGTTGGGGAACACTGAAGCTTTCTTT.

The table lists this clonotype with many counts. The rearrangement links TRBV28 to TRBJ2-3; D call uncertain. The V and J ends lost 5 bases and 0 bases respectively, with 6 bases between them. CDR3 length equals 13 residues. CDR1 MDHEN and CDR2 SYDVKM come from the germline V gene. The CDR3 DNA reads TGTGCCAGCAGTCAAACTAGCACAGATACGCAGTATTTT. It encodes CASSQTSTDTQYF.

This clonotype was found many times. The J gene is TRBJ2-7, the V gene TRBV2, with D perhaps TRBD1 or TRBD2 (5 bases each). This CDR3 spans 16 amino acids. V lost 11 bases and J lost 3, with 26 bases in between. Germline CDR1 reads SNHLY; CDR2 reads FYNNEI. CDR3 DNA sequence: TGTGCCGTACTGGGGACCGAGGACGTCGGATTCTACGAGCAGTACTTC. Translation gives CAVLGTEDVGFYEQYF.

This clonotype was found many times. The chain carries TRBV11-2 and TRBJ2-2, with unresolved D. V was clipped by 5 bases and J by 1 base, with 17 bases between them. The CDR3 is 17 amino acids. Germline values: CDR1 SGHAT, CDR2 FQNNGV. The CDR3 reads CASSPSYLSRNTGELFF. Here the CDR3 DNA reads TGTGCCAGCAGCCCCAGCTATCTCAGCAGGAACACCGGGGAGCTGTTTTTT.

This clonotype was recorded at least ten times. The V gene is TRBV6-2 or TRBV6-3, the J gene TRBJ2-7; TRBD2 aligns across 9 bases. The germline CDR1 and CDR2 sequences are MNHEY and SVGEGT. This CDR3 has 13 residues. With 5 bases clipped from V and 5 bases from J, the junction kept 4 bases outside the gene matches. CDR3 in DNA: TGTGCCAGCAGTAGACTAGCGGTCCACGAGCAGTACTTC. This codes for CASSRLAVHEQYF.

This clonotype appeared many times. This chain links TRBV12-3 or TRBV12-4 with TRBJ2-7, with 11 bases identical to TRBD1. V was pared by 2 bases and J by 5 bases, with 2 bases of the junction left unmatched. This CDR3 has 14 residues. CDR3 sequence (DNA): TGTGCCAGCAGTTTACGGACAGGGGGCCACGAGCAGTACTTC. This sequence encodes CASSLRTGGHEQYF.